This T cell receptor beta chain was documented in a study of blood T cell repertoires in COVID-19. The wider study: Nucleic acid was either cDNA or gDNA, and it came from T cells, B-cell-depleted T cells, or PBMCs.

All enrollees were roughly 18 to 89 years old and from about two dozen US areas. Clinical histories supplied by participants themselves formed the basis of cohort assignment. The V and J ends lost 3 bases and 10 bases respectively, with 17 bases between them. Germline V lookup: CDR1 SGDLS, CDR2 YYNGEE. The CDR3 has 14 amino acids. Original processing notes: By means of reference gene primer amplification, nucleated cell counts were estimated. The method was immunoSEQ multiplex PCR; TCRdb's version includes in-frame clones alone and lacks a portion of them. That table furnishes V, J and clone size, whereas the DNA furnished D and trimming. The sample includes about 310,000 clones, about 89% of them seen just once.

The genes are TRBV9 and TRBJ2-1; unclear D gene. The receptor's source is a woman between 40 and 50 years old who had recovered from COVID-19. The sequenced sample was PBMCs or T cells enriched from blood (not recorded which). The DNA for the CDR3 is TGTGCCAGCAGCGATTCACAGTCCCTTCGGGAGCAGTTCTTC. This codes for CASSDSQSLREQFF. The full variable domain, its missing parts supplied by reference TRBV9 and TRBJ2-1, is DSGVTQTPKHLITATGQRVTLRCSPRSGDLSVYWYQQSLDQGLQFLIQYYNGEERAKGNILERFSAQQFPDLHSELNLSSLELGDSALYFCASSDSQSLREQFFGPGTRLTVL.